This T cell receptor beta chain comes out of a study of Graves' ophthalmopathy and Graves' hyperthyroidism. Study-level background: At the time of initial diagnosis and before any treatment, peripheral blood was collected.

Moderate-to-severe activity, CAS ≥3, NOSPECS ≥4 and duration under 3 months were recorded for donors with ophthalmopathy. Establishment of the diagnosis relied upon clinical symptoms, serum thyroxine, TRAb, thyroid ultrasound and orbital computed tomography. Amplified material comprised TCR beta CDR3 regions derived from RNA transcripts. In the first round, RT-PCR was carried out with HTBI primers, and a multiplex PCR formed the second round. MiXCR was run by TCRdb on the multiplex PCR reads, yielding one entry per CDR3 protein. The sample has 740,000 or so distinct CDR3 sequences; 40% are singletons. This CDR3 is 14 amino acids long. In germline, CDR1 is SNHLY, CDR2 FYNNEI. V lost 5 bases, J lost 6 bases, and 17 bases lay in between. Study observations and caveats: The model reached roughly 71% sensitivity and roughly 72% specificity for predicting ophthalmopathy progression.

On this clonotype itself: Its antigen remains unknown.

This sequence joins TRBV2 and TRBJ2-7; D is ambiguous. The clonotype was recovered from an adult man with Graves' ophthalmopathy. Sample: peripheral blood. The CDR3 bases are TGTGCCAGCAGTTTTTGGGGAAACATGGGCGAGCAGTACTTC. Translation gives CASSFWGNMGEQYF.